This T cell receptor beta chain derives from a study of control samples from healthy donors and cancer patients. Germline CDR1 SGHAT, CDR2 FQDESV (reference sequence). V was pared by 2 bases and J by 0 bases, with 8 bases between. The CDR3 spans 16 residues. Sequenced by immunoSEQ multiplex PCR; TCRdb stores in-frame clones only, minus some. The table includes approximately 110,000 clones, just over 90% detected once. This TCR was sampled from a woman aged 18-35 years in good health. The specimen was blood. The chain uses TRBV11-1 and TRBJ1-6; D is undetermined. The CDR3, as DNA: TGTGCCAGCAGCTTAAGGGAGAGCTCCTATAATTCACCCCTCCACTTT. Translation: CASSLRESSYNSPLHF.